This T cell receptor (beta chain) was profiled in a study of blood T cell repertoires in COVID-19. In the study overall: Researchers got acute and convalescent COVID-19 samples from the United States, Italy and Spain. Sample material is recorded as cDNA or gDNA derived from T cells, B-cell-depleted T cells, or PBMCs.

Here immunoSEQ multiplex PCR was the method, and the copy in TCRdb shows in-frame clones only, minus some. The table has about 300,000 clones, around 88% seen once. CDR3 length: 18 residues. The germline gives CDR1 SGHTA, CDR2 FQGTGA. The V segment lost 5 bases and the J segment 5 bases; nucleotides outside the gene matches: 14. The source is a woman aged 50 to 60 with acute or convalescent COVID-19. Material: peripheral blood. The V call is TRBV7-3, the J call TRBJ2-1; TRBD2 agrees at 11 bases. CDR3 sequence reads: CASSLLIFSGRVNNEQFF. CDR3 DNA: TGTGCCAGCAGCCTCCTAATTTTTAGCGGGAGGGTAAACAATGAGCAGTTCTTC.